This TCR beta chain is drawn from a study of T cells in localized non-small cell lung cancer. Study-level findings and limits: Since sequencing was restricted to only one region of the tumor, intratumor heterogeneity remains a possibility. In adjacent lung appeared a median approximately 57 of the top 100 tumor clones.

In the case of this clone: Its antigen is currently unknown.

The CDR3 sequence is 14 residues long. The V and J ends lost 0 bases and 8 bases respectively, with 9 bases between them. From germline, CDR1 is SGHRS and CDR2 YFSETQ. TCRdb's table, derived via immunoSEQ multiplex PCR, lists solely in-frame clones and lacks some. The table records 55,000 to 75,000 clones, approximately 87% of them present only once. The source is a male donor older than 55 with stage III squamous cell lung carcinoma. The chain has TRBV5-1 and TRBJ1-6, with D hard to call. The sample consisted of peripheral blood, taken before any cancer treatment. The CDR3: CASSLGGKDSPLHF. Here the CDR3 DNA reads TGCGCCAGCAGCTTGGGAGGGAAGGATTCACCCCTCCACTTT.